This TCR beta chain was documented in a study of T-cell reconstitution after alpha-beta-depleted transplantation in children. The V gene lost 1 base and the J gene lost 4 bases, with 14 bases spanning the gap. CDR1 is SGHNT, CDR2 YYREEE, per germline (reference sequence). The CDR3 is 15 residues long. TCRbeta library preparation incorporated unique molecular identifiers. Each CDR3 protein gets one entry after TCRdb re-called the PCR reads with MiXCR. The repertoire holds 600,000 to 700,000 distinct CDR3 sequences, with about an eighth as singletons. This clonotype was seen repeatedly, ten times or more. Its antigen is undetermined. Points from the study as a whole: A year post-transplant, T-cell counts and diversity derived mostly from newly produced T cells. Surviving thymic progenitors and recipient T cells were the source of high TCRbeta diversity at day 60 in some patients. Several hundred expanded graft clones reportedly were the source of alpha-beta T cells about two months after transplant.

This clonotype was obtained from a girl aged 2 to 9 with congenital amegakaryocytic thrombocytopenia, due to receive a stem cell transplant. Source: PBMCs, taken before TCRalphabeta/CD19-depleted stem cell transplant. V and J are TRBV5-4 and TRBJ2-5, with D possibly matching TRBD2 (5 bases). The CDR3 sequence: CASSLLAGLRETQYF. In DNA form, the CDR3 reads TGTGCCAGCAGCTTGTTGGCGGGCCTGCGAGAGACCCAGTACTTC.